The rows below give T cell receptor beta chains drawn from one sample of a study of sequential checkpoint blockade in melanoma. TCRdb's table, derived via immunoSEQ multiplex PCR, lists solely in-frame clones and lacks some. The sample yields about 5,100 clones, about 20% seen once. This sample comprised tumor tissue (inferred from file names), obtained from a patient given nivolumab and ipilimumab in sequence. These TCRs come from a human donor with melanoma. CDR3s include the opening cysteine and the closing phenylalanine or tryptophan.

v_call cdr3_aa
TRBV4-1 CASSQGSVPDRVYNEQFF
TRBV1 CASSQERGRGLDGYTF
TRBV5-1 CASSLDRGLDEQFF
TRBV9 CASSRGPTNQETQYF
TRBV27 CASSYSGGLAGELFF
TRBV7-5 CASSLNGYNYNEQFF
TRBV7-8 CASSGHRDSFTGELFF
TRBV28 CASSLLTGTGDIQYF
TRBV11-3 CASSFTSTGTGKAFF
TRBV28 CASRQVTDTQYF